This T cell receptor (beta chain) was identified during a study of Graves' ophthalmopathy and Graves' hyperthyroidism. This clonotype occurred a few times. Amplification of TCR beta CDR3 regions used RNA transcripts. First-round RT-PCR used HTBI primers; second-round multiplex PCR followed. TCRdb analysed the multiplex PCR reads with MiXCR anew, one entry per CDR3 protein. This sample carries about 500,000 distinct CDR3 sequences, 13% to 15% of them seen once, and the ten largest clones take more than 8.5%. CDR1 is SGHTS, CDR2 YDEGEE, per germline. V was shortened by 4 bases and J by 3 bases, with 8 bases between the two germline ends. The CDR3 extends over 13 amino acids.

The chain couples TRBV5-8 to TRBJ1-3; D is unclear. This receptor was obtained from a woman in her 30s with Graves' ophthalmopathy. Sequenced: blood. The CDR3 DNA is TGTGCCAGCAGCGGTCGCCGTGGAAACACCATATATTTT. Translating gives CASSGRRGNTIYF. Filled out from reference TRBV5-8 and TRBJ1-3, the complete variable domain reads EAGVTQSPTHLIKTRGQQATLRCSPISGHTSVYWYQQALGLGLQFLLWYDEGEERNRGNFPPRFSGRQFPNYSSELNVNALELEDSALYLCASSGRRGNTIYFGEGSWLTVV.